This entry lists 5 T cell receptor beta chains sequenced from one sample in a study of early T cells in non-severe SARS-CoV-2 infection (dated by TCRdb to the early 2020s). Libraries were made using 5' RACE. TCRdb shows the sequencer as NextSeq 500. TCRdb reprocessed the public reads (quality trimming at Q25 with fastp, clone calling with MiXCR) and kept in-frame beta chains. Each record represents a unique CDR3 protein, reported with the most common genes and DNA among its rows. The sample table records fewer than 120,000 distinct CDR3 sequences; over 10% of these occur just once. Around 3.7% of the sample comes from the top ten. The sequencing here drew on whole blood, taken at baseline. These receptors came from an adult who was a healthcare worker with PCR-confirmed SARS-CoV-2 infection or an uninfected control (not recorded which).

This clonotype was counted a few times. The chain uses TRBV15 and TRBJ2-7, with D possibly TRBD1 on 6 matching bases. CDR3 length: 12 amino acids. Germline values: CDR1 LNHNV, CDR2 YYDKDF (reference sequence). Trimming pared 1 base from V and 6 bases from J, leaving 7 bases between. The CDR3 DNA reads TGTGCCACCAGCAGAGTAGGGGGCGAGCAGTACTTC. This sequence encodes CATSRVGGEQYF.

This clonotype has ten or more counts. CDR3 region: CSVASPGTDTQYF. The CDR3 bases are TGCAGTGTAGCGAGTCCTGGCACAGATACGCAGTATTTT. The chain has TRBV20-1 and TRBJ2-3; TRBD2 might be the D (5 bases). The germline CDR1 and CDR2 sequences are DFQATT and SNEGSKA (reference sequence). V was shortened by 7 bases and J by 1 base, with 12 bases between the two germline ends. CDR3 size: 13 residues.

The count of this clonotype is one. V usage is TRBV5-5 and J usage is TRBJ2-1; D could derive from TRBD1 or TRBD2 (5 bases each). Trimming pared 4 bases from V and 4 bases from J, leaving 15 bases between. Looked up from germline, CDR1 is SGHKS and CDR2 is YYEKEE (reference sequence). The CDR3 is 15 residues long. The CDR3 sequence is CASSPRQGEYNEQFF. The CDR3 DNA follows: TGTGCCAGCAGCCCCAGGCAGGGAGAGTACAATGAGCAGTTCTTC.

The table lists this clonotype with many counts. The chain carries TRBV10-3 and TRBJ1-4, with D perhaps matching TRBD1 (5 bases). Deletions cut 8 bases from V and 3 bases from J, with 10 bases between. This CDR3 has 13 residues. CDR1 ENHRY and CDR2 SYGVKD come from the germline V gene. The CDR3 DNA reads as TGTGCCATCGCAGGGAGGGCTAATGAAAAACTGTTTTTT. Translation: CAIAGRANEKLFF.

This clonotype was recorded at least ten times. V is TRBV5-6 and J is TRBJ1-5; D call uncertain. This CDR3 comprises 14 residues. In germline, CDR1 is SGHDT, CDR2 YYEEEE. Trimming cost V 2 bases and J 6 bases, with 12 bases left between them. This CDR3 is CASSFSGYSQPQHF. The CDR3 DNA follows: TGTGCCAGCAGCTTCTCAGGCTACAGTCAGCCCCAGCATTTT.